The text below deals with one T cell receptor beta chain. Its antigen is unknown. The data stem from a study of OX40 agonist ivuxolimab in advanced cancers. Study outcomes and limitations: At 0.1-3.0 mg/kg, partial responders had clonal expansion among the lowest observed.

The J segment lost 7 bases and the V segment lost 3 bases, leaving 2 bases of the junction unmatched. The germline CDR1 and CDR2 sequences are SGDLS and YYNGEE. CDR3 length equals 13 residues. Generated by immunoSEQ multiplex PCR, the TCRdb table keeps only in-frame clones and is missing some. The sample shows tens of thousands of clones, roughly 87% of them seen only once. Sequencing used CD4+ or CD8+ T cells sorted from blood, obtained in a trial of the OX40 agonist ivuxolimab. The chain recombines TRBV9 with TRBJ2-1, with 9 positions matching TRBD1. This receptor was taken from an adult with an advanced solid tumor such as melanoma, head and neck, liver or kidney cancer. The CDR3 nucleotides are TGTGCCAGCAGCGAGACAGGGGGTAATGAGCAGTTCTTC. It is translated as CASSETGGNEQFF.